The T cell receptor (beta chain) under discussion was sequenced for a study of blood T cell repertoires in COVID-19. About the research overall: The United States, Italy and Spain were the sources of the acute and convalescent COVID-19 samples. T cells, B-cell-depleted T cells, or PBMCs provided the cDNA or gDNA that served as material.

V shed 6 bases and J shed 2 bases, with 11 bases lying between them. Germline V CDR1 and CDR2: WSHSY, SAAADI. The CDR3 length is 13 residues. In the original workflow: From reference gene primer amplification, estimates of nucleated cell counts were derived. The repertoire was sequenced with immunoSEQ multiplex PCR; TCRdb's copy has only in-frame clones and lacks some. That table supplies the V and J calls and clone size; D and trimming were determined from the DNA. The table includes 280,000 or so clones, under 90% detected once. This chain links TRBV10-2 with TRBJ2-7, with D possibly being TRBD2 (6 bases). Sequenced material: peripheral blood. This TCR was recovered from a woman in her forties or fifties who had recovered from COVID-19. The CDR3 nucleotides read TGCGCCAGCAGCCGGGACTCCGCCTACGAGCAGTACTTC. As protein: CASSRDSAYEQYF.